This T cell receptor beta chain was documented in a study of shared clonotypes between healthy human individuals. About the research overall: With ages of 18 to 49, the donors were a couple of women and a few men.

Sequencing was at deep level. The table came from immunoSEQ multiplex PCR; TCRdb's copy has only in-frame clones and leaves some out. The sample lists millions of clones, roughly nine tenths seen once, with around 0.15% in the top ten. CD4+ cell separation produced CD45RA+ naive and CD45RA-negative memory subsets. CDR1 and CDR2 from the germline V gene are LGHNA and YSLEER. The trim removed 2 bases at V and 0 bases at J, leaving 8 bases unmatched. There are 18 residues in the CDR3. V gene TRBV4-3 combines with J gene TRBJ2-7; 12 bases fit TRBD2. The sequenced sample was naive CD4+ T cells sorted from blood. Noted subset: CD45RA+ positively selected. The source is a man between 18 and 35 years old in good health. This CDR3 is CASSQSPPLAGGSYEQYF. The CDR3 bases are TGCGCCAGCAGCCAATCACCGCCACTAGCGGGAGGCTCCTACGAGCAGTACTTC.